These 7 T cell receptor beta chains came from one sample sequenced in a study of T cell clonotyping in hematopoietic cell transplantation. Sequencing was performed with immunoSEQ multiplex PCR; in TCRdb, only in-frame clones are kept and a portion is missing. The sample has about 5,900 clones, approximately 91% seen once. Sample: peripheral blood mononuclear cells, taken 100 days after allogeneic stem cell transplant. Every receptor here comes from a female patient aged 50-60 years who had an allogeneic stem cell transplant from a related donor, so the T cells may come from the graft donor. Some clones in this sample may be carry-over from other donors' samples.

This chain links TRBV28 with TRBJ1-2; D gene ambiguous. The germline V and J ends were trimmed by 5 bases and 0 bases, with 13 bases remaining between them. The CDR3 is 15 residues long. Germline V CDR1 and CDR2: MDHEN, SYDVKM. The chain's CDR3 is CASSLLVPSNYGYTF. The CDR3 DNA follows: TGTGCCAGCAGTCTCCTCGTACCCTCTAACTATGGCTACACCTTC.

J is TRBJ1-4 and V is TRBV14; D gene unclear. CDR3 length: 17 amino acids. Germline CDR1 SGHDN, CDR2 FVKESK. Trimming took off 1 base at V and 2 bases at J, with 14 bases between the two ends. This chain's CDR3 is CASSQGGGIRTNEKLFF. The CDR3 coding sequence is TGTGCCAGCAGCCAAGGTGGCGGCATCCGGACTAATGAAAAACTGTTTTTT.

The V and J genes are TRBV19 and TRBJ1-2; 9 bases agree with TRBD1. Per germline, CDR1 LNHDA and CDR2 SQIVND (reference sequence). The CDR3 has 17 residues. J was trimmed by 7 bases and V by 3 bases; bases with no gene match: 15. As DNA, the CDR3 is TGTGCCAGTAGTATCTGGACAGGGGCCTCTGCTATCTCTGGCTACACCTTC. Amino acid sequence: CASSIWTGASAISGYTF. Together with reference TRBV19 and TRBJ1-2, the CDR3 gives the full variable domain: DGGITQSPKYLFRKEGQNVTLSCEQNLNHDAMYWYRQDPGQGLRLIYYSQIVNDFQKGDIAEGYSVSREKKESFPLTVTSAQKNPTAFYLCASSIWTGASAISGYTFGSGTRLTVV.

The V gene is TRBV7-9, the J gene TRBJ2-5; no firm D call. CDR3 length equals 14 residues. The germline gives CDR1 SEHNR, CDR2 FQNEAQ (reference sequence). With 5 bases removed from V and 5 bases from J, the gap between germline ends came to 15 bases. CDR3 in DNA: TGTGCCAGCAGCCCCAAGGGTTCCGGGGAGACCCAGTACTTC. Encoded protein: CASSPKGSGETQYF.

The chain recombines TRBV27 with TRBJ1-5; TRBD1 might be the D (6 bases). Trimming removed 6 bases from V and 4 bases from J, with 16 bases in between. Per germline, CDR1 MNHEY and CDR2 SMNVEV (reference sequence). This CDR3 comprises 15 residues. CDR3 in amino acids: CASRRGTALNQPQHF. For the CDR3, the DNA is TGTGCCAGCAGGAGGGGGACGGCCCTAAATCAGCCCCAGCATTTT.

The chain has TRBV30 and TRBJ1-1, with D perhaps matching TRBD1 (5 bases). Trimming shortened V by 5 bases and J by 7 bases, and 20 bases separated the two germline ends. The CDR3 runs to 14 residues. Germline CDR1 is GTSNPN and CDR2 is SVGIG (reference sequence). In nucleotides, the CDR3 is TGTGCCTGGTCTCAAGGGGAGGGTTGGTATGAAGCTTTCTTT. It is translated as CAWSQGEGWYEAFF. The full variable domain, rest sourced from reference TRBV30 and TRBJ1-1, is SQTIHQWPATLVQPVGSPLSLECTVEGTSNPNLYWYRQAAGRGLQLLFYSVGIGQISSEVPQNLSASRPQDRQFILSSKKLLLSDSGFYLCAWSQGEGWYEAFFGQGTRLTVV.

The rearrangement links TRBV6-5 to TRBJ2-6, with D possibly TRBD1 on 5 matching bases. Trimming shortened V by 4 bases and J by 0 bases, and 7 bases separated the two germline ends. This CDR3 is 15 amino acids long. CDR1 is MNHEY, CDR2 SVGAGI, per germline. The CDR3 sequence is CASSFTGSGANVLTF. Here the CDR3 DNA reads TGTGCCAGCAGTTTCACAGGCTCTGGGGCCAACGTCCTGACTTTC.